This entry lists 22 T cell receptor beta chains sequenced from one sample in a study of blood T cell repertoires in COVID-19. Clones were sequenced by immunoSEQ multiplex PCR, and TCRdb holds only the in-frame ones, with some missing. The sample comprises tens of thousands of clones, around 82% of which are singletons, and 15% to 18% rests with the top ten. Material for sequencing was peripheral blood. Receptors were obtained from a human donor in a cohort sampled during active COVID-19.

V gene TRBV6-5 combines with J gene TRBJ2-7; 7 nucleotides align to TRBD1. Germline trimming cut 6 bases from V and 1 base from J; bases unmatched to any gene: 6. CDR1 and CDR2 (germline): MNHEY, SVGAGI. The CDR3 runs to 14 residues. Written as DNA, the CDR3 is TGTGCCAGCAGACCTCCGACAGGGTCCTACGAGCAGTACTTC. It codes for CASRPPTGSYEQYF.

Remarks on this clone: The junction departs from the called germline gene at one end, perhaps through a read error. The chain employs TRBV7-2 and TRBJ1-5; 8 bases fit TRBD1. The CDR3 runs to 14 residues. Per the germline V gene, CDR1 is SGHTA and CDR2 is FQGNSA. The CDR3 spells CASSLGQGYQPQHF. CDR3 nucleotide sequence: TGTGCCAGCAGTTTAGGACAGGGATATCAGCCCCAGCATTTT.

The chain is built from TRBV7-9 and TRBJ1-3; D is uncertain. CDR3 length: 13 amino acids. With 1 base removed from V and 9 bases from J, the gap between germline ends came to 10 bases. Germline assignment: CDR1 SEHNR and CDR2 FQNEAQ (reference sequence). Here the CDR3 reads CASSLEAGITIYF. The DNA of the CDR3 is TGTGCCAGCAGCTTAGAGGCGGGGATCACCATATATTTT.

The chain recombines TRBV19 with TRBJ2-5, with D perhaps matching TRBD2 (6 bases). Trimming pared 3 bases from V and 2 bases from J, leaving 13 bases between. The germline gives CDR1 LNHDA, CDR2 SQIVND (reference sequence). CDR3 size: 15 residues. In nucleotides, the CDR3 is TGTGCCAGTAGTATTACCGCGGGAACACAAGAGACCCAGTACTTC. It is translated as CASSITAGTQETQYF.

The CDR3 reads CASSQAFRRDRSGGYTF. The CDR3 DNA reads as TGTGCCAGCAGCCAAGCTTTTAGAAGGGACAGAAGCGGGGGCTACACCTTC. This rearrangement joins TRBV3-1 (or the pseudogene TRBV3-2) to TRBJ1-2; 7 positions match TRBD1. The V gene's germline CDR1 is LGHDT and CDR2 YNNKEL (reference sequence). The V gene end was trimmed by 1 base and the J gene end by 8 bases; junction bases not matched to a gene: 16. This CDR3 is built from 17 residues.

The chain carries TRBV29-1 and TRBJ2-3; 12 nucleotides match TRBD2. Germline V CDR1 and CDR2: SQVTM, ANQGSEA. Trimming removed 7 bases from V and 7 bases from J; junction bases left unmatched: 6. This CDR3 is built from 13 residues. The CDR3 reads CSALAGGPHTQYF. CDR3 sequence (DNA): TGCAGCGCCCTAGCGGGAGGGCCTCATACGCAGTATTTT.

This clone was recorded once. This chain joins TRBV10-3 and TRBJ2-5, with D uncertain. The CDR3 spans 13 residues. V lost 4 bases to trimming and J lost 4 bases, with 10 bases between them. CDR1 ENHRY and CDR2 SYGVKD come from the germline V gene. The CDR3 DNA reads TGTGCCATCAGTGGTCCAGTATTAGAGACCCAGTACTTC. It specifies CAISGPVLETQYF.

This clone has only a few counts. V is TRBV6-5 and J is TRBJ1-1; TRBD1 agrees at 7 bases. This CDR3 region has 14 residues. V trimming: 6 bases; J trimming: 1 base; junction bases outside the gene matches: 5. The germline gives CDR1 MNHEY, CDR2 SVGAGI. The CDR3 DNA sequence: TGTGCCAGCAGAAGACAGGGTCAGAACACTGAAGCTTTCTTT. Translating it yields CASRRQGQNTEAFF.

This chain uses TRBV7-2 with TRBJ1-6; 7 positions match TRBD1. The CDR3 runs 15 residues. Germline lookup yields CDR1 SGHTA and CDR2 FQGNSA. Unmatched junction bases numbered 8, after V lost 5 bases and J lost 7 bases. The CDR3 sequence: CASSPQGGLNSPLHF. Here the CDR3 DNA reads TGTGCCAGCAGCCCCCAGGGGGGTTTAAATTCACCCCTCCACTTT. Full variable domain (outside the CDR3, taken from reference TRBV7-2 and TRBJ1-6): GAGVSQSPSNKVTEKGKDVELRCDPISGHTALYWYRQSLGQGLEFLIYFQGNSAPDKSGLPSDRFSAERTGGSVSTLTIQRTQQEDSAVYLCASSPQGGLNSPLHFGNGTRLTVT.

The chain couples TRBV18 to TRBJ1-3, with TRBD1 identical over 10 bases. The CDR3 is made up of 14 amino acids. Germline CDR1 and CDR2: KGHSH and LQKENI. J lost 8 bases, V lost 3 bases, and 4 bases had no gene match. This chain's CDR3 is CASSPRTGGDTIYF. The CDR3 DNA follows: TGTGCCAGCTCACCCCGGACAGGGGGAGACACCATATATTTT.

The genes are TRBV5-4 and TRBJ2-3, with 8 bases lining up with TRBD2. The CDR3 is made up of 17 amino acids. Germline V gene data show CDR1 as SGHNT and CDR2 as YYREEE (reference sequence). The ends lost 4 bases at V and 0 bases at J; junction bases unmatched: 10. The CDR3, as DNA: TGTGCCAGCAGCCGGGGGCCAGCGGGAGTCAGCACAGATACGCAGTATTTT. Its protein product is CASSRGPAGVSTDTQYF.

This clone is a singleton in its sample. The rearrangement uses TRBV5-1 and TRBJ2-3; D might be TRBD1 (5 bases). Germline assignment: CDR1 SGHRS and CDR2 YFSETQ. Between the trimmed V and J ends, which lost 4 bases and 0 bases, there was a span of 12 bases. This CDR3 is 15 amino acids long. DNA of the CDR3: TGCGCCAGCAGCCGACAGCGATCTAGCACAGATACGCAGTATTTT. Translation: CASSRQRSSTDTQYF.

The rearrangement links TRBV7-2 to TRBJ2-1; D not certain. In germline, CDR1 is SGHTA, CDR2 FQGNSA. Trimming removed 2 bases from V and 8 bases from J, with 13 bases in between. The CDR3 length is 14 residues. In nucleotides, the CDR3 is TGTGCCAGCAGCTTAACGAGCATGCGCGATGAGCAGTTCTTC. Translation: CASSLTSMRDEQFF.

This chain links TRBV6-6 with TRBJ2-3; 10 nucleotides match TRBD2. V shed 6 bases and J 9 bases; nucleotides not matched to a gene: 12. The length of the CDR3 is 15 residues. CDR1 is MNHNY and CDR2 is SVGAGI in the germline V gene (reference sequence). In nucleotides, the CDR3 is TGTGCCAGCAGGCTAGCGGGAGATGGCTTAAGAACGCAGTATTTT. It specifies CASRLAGDGLRTQYF.

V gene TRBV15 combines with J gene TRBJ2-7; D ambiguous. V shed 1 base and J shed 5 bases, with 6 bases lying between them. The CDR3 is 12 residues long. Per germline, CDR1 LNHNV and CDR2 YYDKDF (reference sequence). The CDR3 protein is CATSRAGDEQYF. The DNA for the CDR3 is TGTGCCACCAGCAGAGCCGGAGACGAGCAGTACTTC.

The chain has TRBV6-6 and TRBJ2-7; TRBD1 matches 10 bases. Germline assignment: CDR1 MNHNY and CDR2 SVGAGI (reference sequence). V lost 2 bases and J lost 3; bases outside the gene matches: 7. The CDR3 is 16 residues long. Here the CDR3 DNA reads TGTGCCAGCAGTTACCCTCCGGGACAGGGGTACTACGAGCAGTACTTC. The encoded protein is CASSYPPGQGYYEQYF.

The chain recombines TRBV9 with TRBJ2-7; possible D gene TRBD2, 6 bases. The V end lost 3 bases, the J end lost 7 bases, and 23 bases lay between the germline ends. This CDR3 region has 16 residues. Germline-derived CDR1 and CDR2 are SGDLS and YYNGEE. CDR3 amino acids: CASSDPEGPSTREQYF. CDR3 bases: TGTGCCAGCAGCGACCCGGAGGGACCTTCCACTCGGGAGCAGTACTTC.

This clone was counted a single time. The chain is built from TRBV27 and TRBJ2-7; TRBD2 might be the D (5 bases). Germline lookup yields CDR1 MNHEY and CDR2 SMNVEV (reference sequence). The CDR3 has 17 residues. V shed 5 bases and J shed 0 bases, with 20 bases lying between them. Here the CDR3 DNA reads TGTGCCAGCAGTCCCCTCTCGACGGTACTAGTCTCCTACGAGCAGTACTTC. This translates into CASSPLSTVLVSYEQYF.

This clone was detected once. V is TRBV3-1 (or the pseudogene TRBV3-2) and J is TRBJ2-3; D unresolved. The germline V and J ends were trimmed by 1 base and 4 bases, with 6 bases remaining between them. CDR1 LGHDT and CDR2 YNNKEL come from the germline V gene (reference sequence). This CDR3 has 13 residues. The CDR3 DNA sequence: TGTGCCAGCAGCCAAGCCTATGCAGATACGCAGTATTTT. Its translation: CASSQAYADTQYF.

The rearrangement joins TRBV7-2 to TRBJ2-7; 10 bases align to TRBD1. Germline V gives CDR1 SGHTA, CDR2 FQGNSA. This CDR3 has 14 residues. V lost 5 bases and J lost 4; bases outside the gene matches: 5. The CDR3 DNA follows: TGTGCCAGCAGCCCGGGACAGGGGATGTACGAGCAGTACTTC. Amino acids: CASSPGQGMYEQYF.

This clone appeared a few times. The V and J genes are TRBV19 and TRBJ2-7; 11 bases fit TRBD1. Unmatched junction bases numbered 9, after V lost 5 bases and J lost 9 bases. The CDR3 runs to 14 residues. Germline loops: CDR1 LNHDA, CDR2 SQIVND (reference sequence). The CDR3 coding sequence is TGTGCCAGTAGTGCCCTAGGGACAGGGGGTCGGCAGTACTTC. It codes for CASSALGTGGRQYF.

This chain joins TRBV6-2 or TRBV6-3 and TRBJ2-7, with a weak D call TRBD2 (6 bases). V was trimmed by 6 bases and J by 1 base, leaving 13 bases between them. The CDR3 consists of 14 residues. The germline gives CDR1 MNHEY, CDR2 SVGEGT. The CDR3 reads CASSWGGGSYEQYF. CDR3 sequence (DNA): TGTGCCAGCAGCTGGGGTGGAGGGTCCTACGAGCAGTACTTC.